This T cell receptor beta chain was obtained from a study of vaccination effects on CD4 cells after COVID-19. General study findings and limits: Whether induced by infection or by vaccine, clones showed marked clonal contraction late after vaccination. Recruitment yielded few convalescent patients, and the study had no early post-infection timepoints.

Viral peptide pool expansion of antigen-specific CD4+ T cells preceded sequencing in the ViraFEST assay. It was after around eleven days of culture that CD4+ T cells were isolated. Participants completed two doses of the BNT162b2 or mRNA-1273 vaccine. On both days 3 and 7, half of the culture medium was replaced with IL-2 medium. Trimming at V came to 4 bases and at J to 4 bases, leaving 13 bases not matched to a gene. Looked up from germline, CDR1 is SGDLS and CDR2 is YYNGEE. The CDR3 has 19 residues. Remarks on this clone: What it recognizes is unknown.

Here immunoSEQ multiplex PCR was the method, and the copy in TCRdb shows in-frame clones only, minus some. The profile covers 50,000 to 65,000 clones, with approximately 73% appearing a single time and around 1.3% taken by the ten largest. V gene TRBV9 combines with J gene TRBJ2-5, with 16 bases identical to TRBD2. The sequences come from CD4+ T cells from PBMCs cultured with HCoV-229E spike peptides, collected after COVID-19 vaccination. This TCR came from a human donor who received a COVID-19 vaccine. DNA of the CDR3: TGTGCCAGCAGCCCCCGACCCGGGACTAGCGGGGGGGCCTCAGAGACCCAGTACTTC. Protein sequence: CASSPRPGTSGGASETQYF. Full variable domain (remainder filled in from reference TRBV9 and TRBJ2-5): DSGVTQTPKHLITATGQRVTLRCSPRSGDLSVYWYQQSLDQGLQFLIQYYNGEERAKGNILERFSAQQFPDLHSELNLSSLELGDSALYFCASSPRPGTSGGASETQYFGPGTRLLVL.